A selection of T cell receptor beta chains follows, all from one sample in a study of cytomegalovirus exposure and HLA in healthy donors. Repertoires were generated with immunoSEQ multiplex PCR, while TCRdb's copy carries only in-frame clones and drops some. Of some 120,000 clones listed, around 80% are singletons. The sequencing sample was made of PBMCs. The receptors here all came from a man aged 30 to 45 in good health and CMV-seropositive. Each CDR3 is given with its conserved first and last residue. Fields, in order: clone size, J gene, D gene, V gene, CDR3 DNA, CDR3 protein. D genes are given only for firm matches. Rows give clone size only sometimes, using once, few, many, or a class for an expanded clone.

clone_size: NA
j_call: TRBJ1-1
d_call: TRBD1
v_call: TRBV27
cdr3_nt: TGTGCCAGCAGTTTTGGGCAGGGGGCTGAAGCTTTCTTT
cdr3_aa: CASSFGQGAEAFF

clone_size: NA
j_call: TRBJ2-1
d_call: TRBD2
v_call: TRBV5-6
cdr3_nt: TGTGCCAGCAGCAGGGGTCCTAGCGGGAGGGGGAGTGAGCAGTTCTTC
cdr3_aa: CASSRGPSGRGSEQFF

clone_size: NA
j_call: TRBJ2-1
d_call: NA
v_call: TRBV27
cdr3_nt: TGTGCCAGCAGTTCCCTTAATAGCGCGAGGGCGGATGAGCAGTTCTTC
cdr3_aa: CASSSLNSARADEQFF

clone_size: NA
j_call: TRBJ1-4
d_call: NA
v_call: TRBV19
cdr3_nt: TGTGCCAGTAGTACCTCAACAGGGATCCGTGAAAAACTGTTTTTT
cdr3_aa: CASSTSTGIREKLFF

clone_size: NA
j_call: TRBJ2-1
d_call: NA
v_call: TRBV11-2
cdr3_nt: TGTGCCAGCAGCTCGTTGCGGGGCTCCTACAATGAGCAGTTCTTC
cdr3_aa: CASSSLRGSYNEQFF

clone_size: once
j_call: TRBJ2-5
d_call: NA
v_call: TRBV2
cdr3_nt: TGTGCCAGCAGTGAGAGACAGCAAGAGACCCAGTACTTC
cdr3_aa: CASSERQQETQYF

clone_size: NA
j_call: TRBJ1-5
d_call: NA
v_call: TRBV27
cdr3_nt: TGTGCCAGCAGCCCGGACAGAGCTCGCAATCAGCCCCAGCATTTT
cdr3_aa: CASSPDRARNQPQHF

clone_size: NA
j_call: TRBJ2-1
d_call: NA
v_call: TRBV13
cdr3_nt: TGTGCCAGCAGCTCCCAGGGTGGTGAGCAGTTCTTC
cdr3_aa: CASSSQGGEQFF

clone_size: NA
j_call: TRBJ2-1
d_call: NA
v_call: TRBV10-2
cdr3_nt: TGCGCCAGCTCGCTAGCGCGCTACAATGAGCAGTTCTTC
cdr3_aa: CASSLARYNEQFF

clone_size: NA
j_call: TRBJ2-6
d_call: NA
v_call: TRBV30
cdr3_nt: TGTGCCTGGAGTCTCCCTCGGGACACCAAATCTGGGGCCAACGTCCTGACTTTC
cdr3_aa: CAWSLPRDTKSGANVLTF

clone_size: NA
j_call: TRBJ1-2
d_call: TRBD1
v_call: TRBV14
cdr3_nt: TGTGCCAGCAGGGGGAGGACAGGCTACGGAAGGGGCGACTATGGCTACACCTTC
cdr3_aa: CASRGRTGYGRGDYGYTF

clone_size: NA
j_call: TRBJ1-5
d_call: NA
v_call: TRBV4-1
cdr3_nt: TGCGCCAGCAGCCAAGGTTGGGGAGATCAGCCCCAGCATTTT
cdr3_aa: CASSQGWGDQPQHF

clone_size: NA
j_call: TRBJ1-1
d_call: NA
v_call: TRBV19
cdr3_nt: TGTGCCAGTAGGGTGTCTCACGATTCGGGTTACACTGAAGCTTTCTTT
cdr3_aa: CASRVSHDSGYTEAFF

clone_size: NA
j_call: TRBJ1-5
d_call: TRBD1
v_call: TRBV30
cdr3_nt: TGTGCCTATACTCAGGGGGCGGCGAGCAATCAGCCCCAGCATTTT
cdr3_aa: CAYTQGAASNQPQHF

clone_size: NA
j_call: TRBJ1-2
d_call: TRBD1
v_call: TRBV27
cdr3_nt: TGTGCCAGCAGTTCCCCTGGGGGACAGGGGATTGAGGGCTACACCTTC
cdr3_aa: CASSSPGGQGIEGYTF

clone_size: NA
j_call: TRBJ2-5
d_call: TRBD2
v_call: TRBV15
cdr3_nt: TGTGCCACCAGCAGAGGTGGGATGGCGGGAGGGCTTATGGAGACCCAGTACTTC
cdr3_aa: CATSRGGMAGGLMETQYF

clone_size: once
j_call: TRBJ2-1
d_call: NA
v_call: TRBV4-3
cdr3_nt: TGCGCCAGCAGCCAAGGTTCAGGGCCTGGTGAGCAGTTCTTC
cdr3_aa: CASSQGSGPGEQFF

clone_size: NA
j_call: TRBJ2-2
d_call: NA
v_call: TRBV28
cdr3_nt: TGTGCCAGCAGTGAAGGCGGGATTGACACCGGGGAGCTGTTTTTT
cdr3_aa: CASSEGGIDTGELFF

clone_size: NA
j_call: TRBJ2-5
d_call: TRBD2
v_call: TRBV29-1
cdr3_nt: TGCAGCGTTGGAGTCACGGGAGGCGGAGAGACCCAGTACTTC
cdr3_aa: CSVGVTGGGETQYF

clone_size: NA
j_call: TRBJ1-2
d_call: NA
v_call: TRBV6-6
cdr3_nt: TGTGCCAGCAGTTACTTCGACGGGCCCCGGGGTGGCTACACCTTC
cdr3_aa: CASSYFDGPRGGYTF

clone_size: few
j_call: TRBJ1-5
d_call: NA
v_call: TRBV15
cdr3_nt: TGTGCCACCAGCAGAGAAGGGAGGGAAGGTCCCATTCAGCCCCAGCATTTT
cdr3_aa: CATSREGREGPIQPQHF

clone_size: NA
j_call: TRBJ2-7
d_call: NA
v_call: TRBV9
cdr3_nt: TGTGCCAGCAGCGTAGAGGAGGCCCAGGAAGAGCAGTACTTC
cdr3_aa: CASSVEEAQEEQYF

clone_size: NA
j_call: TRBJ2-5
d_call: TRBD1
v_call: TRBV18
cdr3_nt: TGTGCCAGCTCACCTCGACAGGGGCAAGAGACCCAGTACTTC
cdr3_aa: CASSPRQGQETQYF

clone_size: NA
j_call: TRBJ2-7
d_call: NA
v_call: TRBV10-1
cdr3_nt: TGCGCCAGCAGCAGGGATCAGAGCTCCTACGAGCAGTACTTC
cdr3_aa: CASSRDQSSYEQYF

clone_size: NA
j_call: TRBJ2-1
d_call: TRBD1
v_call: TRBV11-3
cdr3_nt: TGTGCCAGCAGCTTAGATGCCTGGACAGGGAATGAGCAGTTCTTC
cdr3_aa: CASSLDAWTGNEQFF

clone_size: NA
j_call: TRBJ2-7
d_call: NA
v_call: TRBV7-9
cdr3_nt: TGTGCCAGCAGCTTAGTCGGAGCTGGGAGCTCCTACGAGCAGTACTTC
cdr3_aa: CASSLVGAGSSYEQYF

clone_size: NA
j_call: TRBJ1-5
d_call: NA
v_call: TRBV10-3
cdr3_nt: TGTGCCATCAGTCAGGGGCTAGGGAATCAGCCCCAGCATTTT
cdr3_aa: CAISQGLGNQPQHF

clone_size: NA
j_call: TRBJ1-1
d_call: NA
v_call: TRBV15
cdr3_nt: TGTGCCACCCAAGGGCTCAGGGTGAACACTGAAGCTTTCTTT
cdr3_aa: CATQGLRVNTEAFF

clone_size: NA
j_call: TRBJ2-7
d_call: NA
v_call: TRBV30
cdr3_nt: TGTGCCTGGAGTGCCCCCTCGGGACTTACCTACGAGCAGTACTTC
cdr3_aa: CAWSAPSGLTYEQYF

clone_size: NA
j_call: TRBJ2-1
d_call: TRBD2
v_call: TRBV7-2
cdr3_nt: TGTGCCAGCAGCTCGGGACTAGGGGGAAATGAGCAGTTCTTC
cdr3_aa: CASSSGLGGNEQFF

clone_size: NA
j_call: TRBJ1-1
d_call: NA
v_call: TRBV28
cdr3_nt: TGTGCCAGCAGTTTTCAGGGCGGGGTAAGGGAAGCTTTCTTT
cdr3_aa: CASSFQGGVREAFF

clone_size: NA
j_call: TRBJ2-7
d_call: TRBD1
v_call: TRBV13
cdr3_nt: TGTGCCAGCAGCTTAACCGGGACAGGGGGTAGAGAGCAGTACTTC
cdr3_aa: CASSLTGTGGREQYF

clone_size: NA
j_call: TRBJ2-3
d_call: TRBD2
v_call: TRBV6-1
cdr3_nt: TGTGCCAGCAGTAGCGGGGGGCGAAGCACAGATACGCAGTATTTT
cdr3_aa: CASSSGGRSTDTQYF

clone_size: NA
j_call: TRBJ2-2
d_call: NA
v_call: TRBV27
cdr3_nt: TGTGCCAGCAGCACTAGGAACACCGGGGAGCTGTTTTTT
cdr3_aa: CASSTRNTGELFF

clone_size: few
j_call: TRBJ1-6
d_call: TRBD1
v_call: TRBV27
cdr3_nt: TGTGCCAGCAGTCTCGGGACAGCTTTTAGCTCCTATAATTCACCCCTCCACTTT
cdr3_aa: CASSLGTAFSSYNSPLHF

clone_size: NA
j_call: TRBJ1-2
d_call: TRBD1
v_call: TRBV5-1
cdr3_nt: TGCGCCAGCAGCCCTACAGGGGGCAATGGCTACACCTTC
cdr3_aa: CASSPTGGNGYTF

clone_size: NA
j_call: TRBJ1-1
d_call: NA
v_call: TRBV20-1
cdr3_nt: TGCAGAGCGGGGACGGACACTGAAGCTTTCTTT
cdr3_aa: CRAGTDTEAFF

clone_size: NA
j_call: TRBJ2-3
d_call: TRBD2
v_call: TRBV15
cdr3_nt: TGTGCCACCAGCAGGATGACTAGCGGGAGGTCTGGAGATACGCAGTATTTT
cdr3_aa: CATSRMTSGRSGDTQYF

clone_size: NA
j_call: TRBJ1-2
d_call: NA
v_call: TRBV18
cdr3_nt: TGTGCCAGCTCACCACCGGCAGGCTATGGCTACACCTTC
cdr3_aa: CASSPPAGYGYTF

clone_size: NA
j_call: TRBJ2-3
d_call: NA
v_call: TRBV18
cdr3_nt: TGTGCCAGCTCACCTTCTAGCACAGATACGCAGTATTTT
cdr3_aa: CASSPSSTDTQYF

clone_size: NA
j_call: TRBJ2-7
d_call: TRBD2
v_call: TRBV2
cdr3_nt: TGTGCCAGCAGTGAGGGACTAGCGGGCTACGAGCAGTACTTC
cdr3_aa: CASSEGLAGYEQYF

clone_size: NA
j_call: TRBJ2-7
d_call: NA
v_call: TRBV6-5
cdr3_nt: TGTGCCAGCAGTTACTCGGCGGGCTTTGACGAGCAGTACTTC
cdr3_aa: CASSYSAGFDEQYF

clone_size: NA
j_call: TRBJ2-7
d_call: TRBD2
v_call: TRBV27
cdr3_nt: TGTGCCAGCAGTTTCCTAGCGGGAGCGGCCTACGAGCAGTACTTC
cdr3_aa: CASSFLAGAAYEQYF

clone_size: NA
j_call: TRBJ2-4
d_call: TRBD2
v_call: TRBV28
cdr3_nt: TGTGCCAGCAGGACTAGCAGCGACATTCAGTACTTC
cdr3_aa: CASRTSSDIQYF